This TCR beta chain stems from a study of CD8 T cells in Susac syndrome. Control patients had untreated stable or active relapsing-remitting multiple sclerosis by revised McDonald criteria. With random hexamers, reverse transcription was performed on about 0.5 to 1 ug of RNA. TCRdb passed the immunoSEQ multiplex PCR reads through MiXCR, listing each CDR3 protein once. The table has about 150,000 distinct CDR3 sequences, roughly 95% seen once. The J segment lost 4 bases and the V segment lost 0 bases, leaving 5 bases of the junction unmatched. The CDR3 is 18 residues long. The J gene is TRBJ2-2, the V gene TRBV23-1; 13 bases line up with TRBD2. TRBV23-1 is assigned to the ORF class and has an uncertain function. Sequenced input: CD4+ T cells from PBMCs. This TCR derives from a human donor with multiple sclerosis. The DNA of the CDR3 is TGCGCCAGCAGTCAATCCTCCCGACTAGCGGGAGGCACCGGGGAGCTGTTTTTT. Translating it yields CASSQSSRLAGGTGELFF.